This entry concerns a single T cell receptor beta chain. This record belongs to a study of blood T cell repertoires in COVID-19. As originally analysed: Quantification of nucleated cells was approximated via reference gene primer amplification. Measured with immunoSEQ multiplex PCR; TCRdb has only the in-frame clones, and not every one. The DNA gave D and trimming, while V, J and clone size come from that table. The data hold roughly 130,000 clones, with about 87% observed a single time. Germline values: CDR1 SEHNR, CDR2 FQNEAQ (reference sequence). The length of the CDR3 is 18 residues. Unmatched junction bases numbered 13, after V lost 5 bases and J lost 0 bases.

This TCR was recovered from a woman aged 60-75 years with acute or convalescent COVID-19. V gene TRBV7-9 combines with J gene TRBJ1-2; 9 nucleotides line up with TRBD1. Sequenced: peripheral blood. The CDR3 loop reads CASSRNRDRATTNYGYTF. The DNA for the CDR3 is TGTGCCAGCAGCCGTAACAGGGACAGGGCGACCACTAACTATGGCTACACCTTC.